This entry describes one T cell receptor beta chain. The extraction recovered at least 5 micrograms of total RNA per sample. Per germline, CDR1 KGHSH and CDR2 LQKENI. V was clipped by 1 base and J by 3 bases, with 9 bases between them. The CDR3 is 14 residues long. The sample originates from a study of blood T cells in healthy people across ages. Primed by a sample-barcoded 5' primer and a J-beta primer mix, a second PCR proceeded for about 7 to 12 cycles. Every sample returned 2.5 million or more CDR3-containing paired-end reads. Using its own MiXCR run on the 5' RACE reads, TCRdb lists one record per CDR3 protein. The table shows over a million distinct CDR3 sequences, with roughly 43% occurring only once.

J is TRBJ1-1 and V is TRBV18, with D tentatively TRBD1 (5 bases). The sample was blood. The sequence was collected from a young woman in good health. In nucleotides, the CDR3 is TGTGCCAGCTCACCACAGGTAGGGGACACTGAAGCTTTCTTT. Its translation: CASSPQVGDTEAFF. The variable domain in full, with the rest retrieved from reference TRBV18 and TRBJ1-1, is NAGVMQNPRHLVRRRGQEARLRCSPMKGHSHVYWYRQLPEEGLKFMVYLQKENIIDESGMPKERFSAEFPKEGPSILRIQQVVRGDSAAYFCASSPQVGDTEAFFGQGTRLTVV.